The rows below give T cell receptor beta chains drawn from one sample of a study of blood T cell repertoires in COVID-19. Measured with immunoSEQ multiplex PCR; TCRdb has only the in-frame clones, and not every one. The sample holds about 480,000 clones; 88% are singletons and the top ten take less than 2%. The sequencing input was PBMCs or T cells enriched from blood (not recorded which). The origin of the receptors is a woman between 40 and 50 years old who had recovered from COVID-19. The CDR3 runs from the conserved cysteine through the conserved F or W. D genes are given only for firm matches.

CDR3: CASSLAGVGANTDTQYF
DNA: TGTGCCAGCAGCTTAGCAGGGGTGGGGGCAAACACAGATACGCAGTATTTT
D: -
V: TRBV7-2
J: TRBJ2-3

CDR3: CASSDRVVGGYTF
DNA: TGTGCCAGTAGTGATCGGGTTGTCGGGGGCTACACCTTC
D: -
V: TRBV19
J: TRBJ1-2

CDR3: CASSLYSSGNTDTQYF
DNA: TGTGCCAGCAGTTTATACTCTAGCGGGAACACAGATACGCAGTATTTT
D: TRBD2
V: TRBV27
J: TRBJ2-3

CDR3: CASRGGNSPLHF
DNA: TGTGCCAGCAGGGGAGGGAATTCACCCCTCCACTTT
D: -
V: TRBV25-1
J: TRBJ1-6

CDR3: CASTSGDRAPTQETQYF
DNA: TGTGCCAGCACAAGTGGAGACAGGGCTCCAACCCAAGAGACCCAGTACTTC
D: TRBD1
V: TRBV6-4
J: TRBJ2-5

CDR3: CSVDTGPF
DNA: TGCAGCGTTGACACAGGGCCCTTC
D: -
V: TRBV29-1
J: TRBJ1-2

CDR3: CASSPPGGGSNTEAFF
DNA: TGTGCCAGCTCACCTCCGGGGGGGGGTTCGAACACTGAAGCTTTCTTT
D: -
V: TRBV18
J: TRBJ1-1

CDR3: CTSSLEREKLF
DNA: TGCACCAGCAGCCTGGAGCGGGAGAAACTCTTC
D: -
V: TRBV1
J: TRBJ2-1

CDR3: CASSYSEGTEAFF
DNA: TGTGCCAGCAGTTACTCGGAGGGAACTGAAGCTTTCTTT
D: -
V: TRBV6-5
J: TRBJ1-1

CDR3: CASSPSGLNEKLFF
DNA: TGTGCCAGCTCACCGTCCGGACTAAATGAAAAACTGTTTTTT
D: -
V: TRBV18
J: TRBJ1-4

CDR3: CASSSAVRDTQYF
DNA: TGTGCCAGTAGTAGTGCTGTGCGGGATACGCAGTATTTT
D: -
V: TRBV19
J: TRBJ2-3

CDR3: CASSQDRGLLYSNQPQHF
DNA: TGTGCCAGCAGTCAGGACAGGGGGCTCTTATATAGCAATCAGCCCCAGCATTTT
D: TRBD1
V: TRBV2
J: TRBJ1-5

CDR3: CATSADYYNEQFF
DNA: TGTGCCACCAGCGCGGACTACTACAATGAGCAGTTCTTC
D: -
V: TRBV24-1
J: TRBJ2-1